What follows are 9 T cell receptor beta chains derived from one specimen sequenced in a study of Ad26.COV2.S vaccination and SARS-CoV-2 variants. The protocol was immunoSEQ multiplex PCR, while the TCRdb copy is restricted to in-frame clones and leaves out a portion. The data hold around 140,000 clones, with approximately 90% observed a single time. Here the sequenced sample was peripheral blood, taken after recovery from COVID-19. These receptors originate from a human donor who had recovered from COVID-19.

The CDR3, as DNA: TGTGCCAGCTCATCGGACGTGTCCAACACTGAAGCTTTCTTT. It translates to CASSSDVSNTEAFF. The rearrangement links TRBV18 to TRBJ1-1; no firm D call. V was shortened by 5 bases and J by 2 bases, with 12 bases between the two germline ends. Germline V CDR1 and CDR2: KGHSH, LQKENI. This CDR3 is 14 amino acids long.

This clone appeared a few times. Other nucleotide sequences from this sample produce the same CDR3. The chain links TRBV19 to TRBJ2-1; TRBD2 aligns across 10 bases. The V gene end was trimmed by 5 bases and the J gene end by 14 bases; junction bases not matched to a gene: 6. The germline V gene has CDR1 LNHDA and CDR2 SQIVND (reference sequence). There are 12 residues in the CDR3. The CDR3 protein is CASSVAGGVEFF. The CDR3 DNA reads TGTGCCAGTAGTGTAGCGGGGGGAGTGGAGTTCTTC.

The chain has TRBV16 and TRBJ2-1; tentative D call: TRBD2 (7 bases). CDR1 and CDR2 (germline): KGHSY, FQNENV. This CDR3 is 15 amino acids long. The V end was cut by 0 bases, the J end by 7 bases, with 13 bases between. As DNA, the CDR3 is TGTGCCAGCAGCCAATCAACCAGGGGAGGGAATGAGCAGTTCTTC. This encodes CASSQSTRGGNEQFF.

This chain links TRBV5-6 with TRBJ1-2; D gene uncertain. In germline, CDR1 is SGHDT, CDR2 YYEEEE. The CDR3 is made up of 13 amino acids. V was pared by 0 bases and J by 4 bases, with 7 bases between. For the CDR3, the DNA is TGTGCCAGCAGCTTGGAGAGGGTCTATGGCTACACCTTC. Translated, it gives CASSLERVYGYTF.

The CDR3 DNA follows: TGTGCCAGAAGCTTGGGGTCCCGGATTGGCAATCAGCCCCAGCATTTT. Translation: CARSLGSRIGNQPQHF. The V gene is TRBV5-3, the J gene TRBJ1-5; unclear D gene. TRBV5-3 is annotated as an ORF whose role is uncertain. The CDR3 runs 16 residues. The ends were cut back, 0 bases at V and 2 bases at J, with 12 bases in the middle.

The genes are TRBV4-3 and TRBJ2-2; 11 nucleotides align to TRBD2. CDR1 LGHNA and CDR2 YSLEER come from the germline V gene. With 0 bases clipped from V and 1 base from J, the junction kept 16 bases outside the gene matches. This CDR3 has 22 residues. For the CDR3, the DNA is TGCGCCAGCAGCCAAGATTTTATTCTGGCTAGCGGGGGGATACAGAACACCGGGGAGCTGTTTTTT. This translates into CASSQDFILASGGIQNTGELFF.

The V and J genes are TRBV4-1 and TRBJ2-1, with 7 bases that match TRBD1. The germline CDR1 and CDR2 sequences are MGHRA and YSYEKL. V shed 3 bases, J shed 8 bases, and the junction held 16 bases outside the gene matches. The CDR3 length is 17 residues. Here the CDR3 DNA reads TGCGCCAGCAGCCACCGGGCAGGGGCAGGGGGAATCGATGAGCAGTTCTTC. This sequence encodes CASSHRAGAGGIDEQFF.

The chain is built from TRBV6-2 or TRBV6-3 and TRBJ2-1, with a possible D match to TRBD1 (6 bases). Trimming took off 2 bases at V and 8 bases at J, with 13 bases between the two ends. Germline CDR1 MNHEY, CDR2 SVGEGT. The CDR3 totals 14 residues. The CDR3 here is CASSYVLKGDEQFF. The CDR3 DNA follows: TGTGCCAGCAGTTACGTACTGAAGGGGGATGAGCAGTTCTTC.

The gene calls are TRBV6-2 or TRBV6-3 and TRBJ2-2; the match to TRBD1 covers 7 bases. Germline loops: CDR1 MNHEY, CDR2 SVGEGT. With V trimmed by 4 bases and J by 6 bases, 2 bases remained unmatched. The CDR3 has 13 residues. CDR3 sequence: CASSFQGAGELFF. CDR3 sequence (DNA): TGTGCCAGCAGTTTTCAGGGGGCCGGGGAGCTGTTTTTT.